Sequencing of this T cell receptor beta chain was carried out in a study of T cells in Graves' hyperthyroidism and ophthalmopathy. Regarding the study as a whole: Model-based prediction identified ophthalmopathy a median 6.5 months prior to its onset. Blood also held most thyroid clonotypes expanded beyond 0.001.

The CDR3 extends over 16 amino acids. V gave up 1 base and J gave up 3 bases; unmatched junction bases: 8. CDR1 and CDR2 (germline): SGHAT, FQNNGV. The definition of stable Graves' hyperthyroidism was no ophthalmopathy progression within 18 months. Criteria for exclusion of patients were uncontrolled infection, other autoimmune disease, pregnancy or lactation. Concerning this clonotype itself: Its antigen is unknown.

Researchers took RNA transcripts and amplified the TCR beta CDR3 regions from them. Researchers ran a first-round RT-PCR on the TCR CDR3 using the HTBI primer set. TCRdb fed the multiplex PCR reads into MiXCR, producing one record per CDR3 protein. The table records roughly 510,000 distinct CDR3 sequences, under 25% of them present only once. The TCR comes from a man between 18 and 29 years old with Graves' hyperthyroidism. The sequenced sample consisted of blood. This chain connects TRBV11-2 to TRBJ2-7, with 8 bases aligning to TRBD1. CDR3: CASSLGQGAFYYEQYF. The CDR3 DNA is TGTGCCAGCAGCTTAGGTCAGGGGGCTTTCTACTACGAGCAGTACTTC.